This is a list of T cell receptor beta chains from one sample in a study of cytotoxic CD8 clonotypes in ibrutinib-treated CLL. Profiled with immunoSEQ multiplex PCR; TCRdb holds only in-frame clones, not every one. The sample includes just over 200,000 clones, 60% to 80% of them seen just once. The sample here was PBMCs, taken after 12 months of ibrutinib treatment. The receptors originated from a human donor with chronic lymphocytic leukemia. Each CDR3 is given with its conserved first and last residue. Fields, in order: clone size, V gene, D gene, J gene, CDR3 DNA, CDR3 protein. D genes are given only for firm matches. Expanded clones are given a class, and other clones once, few, many or no size at all.

-	TRBV18	-	TRBJ2-3	TGTGCCAGCTCACCAGTTGGTAGCGGCACAGATACGCAGTATTTT	CASSPVGSGTDTQYF
-	TRBV27	-	TRBJ2-5	TGTGCCAGCAGTCCCACGTCCGGTCCCCAAGAGACCCAGTACTTC	CASSPTSGPQETQYF
-	TRBV2	TRBD1	TRBJ1-2	TGTGCCAGCAGGGACAGGGCTGGCTACACCTTC	CASRDRAGYTF
-	TRBV5-1	-	TRBJ2-3	TGCGCCAGCAGCTTGATTCAGGAATACACAGATACGCAGTATTTT	CASSLIQEYTDTQYF
-	TRBV6-5	-	TRBJ1-3	TGTGCCAGCAGTTCGCTTCCTGGAAACACCATATATTTT	CASSSLPGNTIYF
-	TRBV27	-	TRBJ2-3	TGTGCCAGCAGTCGAGGGGATACGCAGTATTTT	CASSRGDTQYF
once	TRBV5-1	-	TRBJ2-3	TGCGCCAGCAGTACCCAGGGACTCTCTTCGGTAGATACGCAGTATTTT	CASSTQGLSSVDTQYF
-	TRBV27	-	TRBJ1-1	TGTGCCAGCAGTCTTACCGGGGCGGCAATGAACACTGAAGCTTTCTTT	CASSLTGAAMNTEAFF
few	TRBV18	-	TRBJ2-1	TGTGCCAGCTCATCGCAGGGACATGAGCAGTTCTTC	CASSSQGHEQFF
-	TRBV21-1	-	TRBJ2-3	TGTGCCAGCAGCAAACCCCGGGACTGCAACGTGTTGAGCACAGATACGCAGTATTTT	CASSKPRDCNVLSTDTQYF
-	TRBV18	-	TRBJ1-1	TGTGCCAGCTCACCTGCACTAACGAACACTGAAGCTTTCTTT	CASSPALTNTEAFF
-	TRBV2	-	TRBJ2-2	TGTGCCAGCAGTGAACAAAACACCGGGGAGCTGTTTTTT	CASSEQNTGELFF
-	TRBV6-5	-	TRBJ2-5	TGTGCCAGCAGTTGGACCCGGGCCCGCAGAGAGACCCAGTACTTC	CASSWTRARRETQYF
-	TRBV27	-	TRBJ2-5	TGTGCCAGCAGTCACGGGACTGGGCGAGAGACCCAGTACTTC	CASSHGTGRETQYF
-	TRBV10-3	-	TRBJ2-7	TGTGCCATTCATGGGGATAGCTACGAGCAGTACTTC	CAIHGDSYEQYF
-	TRBV29-1	TRBD1	TRBJ2-3	TGCAGCGTTTACAGGGGTTATGGCACAGATACGCAGTATTTT	CSVYRGYGTDTQYF
-	TRBV29-1	-	TRBJ2-7	TGCAGCGTTGAAGATCTTACGGGGATCACAGGTTACGAGCAGTACTTC	CSVEDLTGITGYEQYF
-	TRBV7-8	TRBD1	TRBJ1-1	TGTGCCAGCAGCCCGTCCAGGGGGAGGGCTGAAGCTTTCTTT	CASSPSRGRAEAFF
-	TRBV5-5	TRBD2	TRBJ2-5	TGTGCCAGCAGCTTGTTTAATAGCGGGATAGAGACCCAGTACTTC	CASSLFNSGIETQYF
few	TRBV5-6	-	TRBJ1-2	TGTGCCAGCAGCCGGGACACCTATGGCTACACCTTC	CASSRDTYGYTF
-	TRBV5-1	-	TRBJ2-3	TGCGCCAGCAGCTTGGGGCTAGGGGCAACAGATACGCAGTATTTT	CASSLGLGATDTQYF
-	TRBV10-1	TRBD1	TRBJ2-1	TGCGCCAGCAGTGAGTCAATTTTGACAGGGTACAATGAGCAGTTCTTC	CASSESILTGYNEQFF
-	TRBV5-1	-	TRBJ2-2	TGCGCCAGCAGCTTTTTTTGGCCAGGGTCGAACACCGGGGAGCTGTTTTTT	CASSFFWPGSNTGELFF
few	TRBV5-5	-	TRBJ2-6	TGTGCCAGCAGCTTGGTACGGCGGAGCGGGGCCAACGTCCTGACTTTC	CASSLVRRSGANVLTF
-	TRBV18	TRBD2	TRBJ2-1	TGTGCCAGCTCACCTAGGGGCGGGGGCTCCTACAATGAGCAGTTCTTC	CASSPRGGGSYNEQFF
-	TRBV6-6	-	TRBJ2-7	TGTGCCAGCAGTTATGCGTCGAGCTCCTACGAGCAGTACTTC	CASSYASSSYEQYF
-	TRBV9	-	TRBJ2-3	TGTGCCAGCAGCGTAGGACTAACTCCAGATACGCAGTATTTT	CASSVGLTPDTQYF
few	TRBV25-1	TRBD2	TRBJ2-5	TGTGCCAGCAGTGATCTAGCGGGCCTAGAGACCCAGTACTTC	CASSDLAGLETQYF
-	TRBV5-1	-	TRBJ2-1	TGCGCCAGCAGCGAGGACTCCGAGCAGTTCTTC	CASSEDSEQFF
once	TRBV25-1	-	TRBJ1-1	TGTGCCAGCAGTGATTCCCGGACGTTGGACACTGAAGCTTTCTTT	CASSDSRTLDTEAFF
-	TRBV19	-	TRBJ2-7	TGTGCCAGTAGTATACACGCTGGGGAGCAGTACTTC	CASSIHAGEQYF
-	TRBV9	-	TRBJ2-1	TGTGCCAGCAGCGTCAGCGGAGGGCCCTACAATGAGCAGTTCTTC	CASSVSGGPYNEQFF
few	TRBV5-4	-	TRBJ1-4	TGTGCCAGCAGCCCAGGGACCGCGGAACTTGAAAAACTGTTTTTT	CASSPGTAELEKLFF
-	TRBV29-1	TRBD1	TRBJ2-5	TGCAGCGTTGTGGGGCCGGGACAGCACCAAGAGACCCAGTACTTC	CSVVGPGQHQETQYF
-	TRBV27	TRBD1	TRBJ1-1	TGTGCCAGCAGTACTGGACAGGGTACCGTTCCTGAAGCTTTCTTT	CASSTGQGTVPEAFF
-	TRBV6-6	TRBD1	TRBJ2-1	TGTGCCAGCAGCCACGACAGGGGGCCCTCCTACAATGAGCAGTTCTTC	CASSHDRGPSYNEQFF
once	TRBV5-1	-	TRBJ2-3	TGCGCCAGCAGCTTGGGTATTAGCGGTTGGACAGATACGCAGTATTTT	CASSLGISGWTDTQYF
-	TRBV28	TRBD2	TRBJ2-1	TGTGCCAGCAGTTCCCCTAGCGGGAGAGCCGGTGAGCAGTTCTTC	CASSSPSGRAGEQFF
once	TRBV6-5	-	TRBJ2-6	TGTGCCAGTCGCGAACGGCGATCTGGGGCCAACGTCCTGACTTTC	CASRERRSGANVLTF
once	TRBV6-1	-	TRBJ2-7	TGTGCCAGCCAACTAGAAGGGGGGCAAGCCTACGAGCAGTACTTC	CASQLEGGQAYEQYF
-	TRBV30	TRBD1	TRBJ2-6	TGTGCCTGGGAAGGGACAGCAGATTGGTCTGGGGCCAACGTCCTGACTTTC	CAWEGTADWSGANVLTF